The 3 T cell receptor beta chains presented below share a single source sample, sequenced in a study of regulatory T cells in long-lasting Graves disease. Time point meaning: newly diagnosed GD, antithyroid drugs for less than 3 months. From RNA extracted from PBMCs, the TCR library was made. Arm-PCR of CDR3 regions and iRepertoire HTBI primers were used to build TCR beta libraries. TCRdb re-called the multiplex PCR reads with MiXCR, one entry per CDR3 protein. The data contain some 400,000 distinct CDR3 sequences, 14% to 15% of them singletons. This sample also appeared in a second study, on T cells in Graves' hyperthyroidism and ophthalmopathy.

The material sequenced was peripheral blood mononuclear cells (PBMCs), taken at new diagnosis, from a patient treated with antithyroid drugs. These receptors all stem from a woman in her twenties or thirties with Graves disease.

Concerning this clonotype: A much bigger clone sits one base away, suggesting this may be a read error. The chain has TRBV20-1 and TRBJ1-1, with 7 bases aligning to TRBD1. The CDR3 loop spans 13 amino acids. Germline CDR1 reads DFQATT; CDR2 reads SNEGSKA (reference sequence). V lost 5 bases, J lost 2 bases, and 5 bases stayed unmatched. CDR3 sequence reads: CSAGGTANTEAFF. For the CDR3, the DNA is TGCAGTGCTGGGGGGACAGCCAACACTGAAGCTTTCTTT.

V and J are TRBV20-1 and TRBJ2-2; a possible D gene is TRBD2 (6 bases). With 2 bases removed from V and 0 bases from J, the gap between germline ends came to 13 bases. This CDR3 is built from 16 residues. Germline CDR1 DFQATT, CDR2 SNEGSKA (reference sequence). The CDR3 coding sequence is TGCAGTGCTAGACACAGAGGGAGGTCGAACACCGGGGAGCTGTTTTTT. Translating it yields CSARHRGRSNTGELFF.

The chain uses TRBV27 and TRBJ2-2, with TRBD1 matching 8 bases. The germline gives CDR1 MNHEY, CDR2 SMNVEV (reference sequence). The CDR3 is 15 residues long. Unmatched junction bases numbered 7, after V lost 6 bases and J lost 4 bases. The CDR3 DNA reads as TGTGCCAGCAGCGGACAGGGAGTGGTCACCGGGGAGCTGTTTTTT. Translated, it gives CASSGQGVVTGELFF.